This T cell receptor beta chain was captured in a study of beta chain features in type 1 diabetes. Looking at the study overall: Examination of sorted cells across all samples involved 90 million to 120 million cells. Study findings and constraints: A cDNA-based sequencing approach could over-represent cells with high TCR expression. TCRB CDR3 length was moderately but significantly reduced in all four CD4+ subsets of Type 1 diabetes patients.

Sequenced material consisted of expressed TCRB transcripts (all of the isolated RNA was reverse transcribed). Measured with immunoSEQ multiplex PCR; TCRdb has only the in-frame clones, and not every one. The sample carries 400,000 or so clones, roughly 12% recorded once. Note on this clone: The antigen is not known.

CD4+ naive, central memory, regulatory and stem cell-like memory subsets were isolated by sorting on CD45RO/CCR7/CD25/CD127/CD95/CD27. In germline, CDR1 is MDHEN, CDR2 SYDVKM. After removal of 5 bases from V and 1 base from J, the junction contained 7 bases not matched to a gene. The CDR3 contains 15 residues. The J gene is TRBJ1-1, the V gene TRBV28; 7 nucleotides match TRBD1. The clonotype originates from a woman aged 18 to 35 with type 1 diabetes. Sequencing input: naive CD4+ T cells from blood. CDR3 coding DNA: TGTGCCAGCAGTCCCCTTGACAGGGAGAACACTGAAGCTTTCTTT. Translated: CASSPLDRENTEAFF.